Sequencing of this TCR beta chain was carried out in a study of cytomegalovirus exposure and HLA in healthy donors (dated by TCRdb to between 2016 and 2019). Describing the broader study: According to an earlier analysis of a few hundred of the donors, some 180 million T cells yielded roughly 110 million unique TCR beta sequences and approximately 280 Gb of sequence data. HLA typing included class I and class II loci at four-digit resolution. Donor age, sex, ethnicity and CMV serostatus were compiled together with the repertoire data. Rather than drawing on any new phenotypic data, the later analysis identified candidate immune exposures from TCR beta sequences and the way those sequences occurred across donors. Among under 450 genotyped donors of the cohort, an average of around 240,000 unique TCR beta nucleotide sequences were sequenced per donor, about a sixth of them non-productive. The number of typed donors differed by locus: roughly 620-640 for A, B, C, DRB1 and DQB1; some 500 for DQA1; some 590 for DPA1; and 450 to 480 for DPB1. In addition to the first cohort of 650 to 750 subjects, a separate validation cohort of 130 or so different subjects was used. The study aimed to test whether cataloging public T cell receptors could reveal signatures of past pathogen exposure. All discovery cohort repertoires had been generated on a single sequencing platform. In a later genetic analysis, genome-wide SNP genotypes for about three fifths of the 666 donors were used, and that subset was treated as a discovery cohort. About 280 gigabases of sequencing data and about 92 million unique TCR sequences made up an early release that covered about 640 HLA-typed donors. The study combined high-throughput TCR immunosequencing, statistical association of individual TCRs with disease status, and machine learning to predict cytomegalovirus infection status. The T cell repertoires of 700 or so subjects were profiled by immunosequencing and related to cytomegalovirus serostatus. Among the roughly 410 genotyped donors, approximately 76% belonged to the genetic ancestry cluster associated with self-reported Caucasian donors. To study patterns of TCR occurrence, a later analysis re-analyzed previously published TCR beta repertoires from 666 donors and added high-resolution HLA genotyping. Four to six DR-DQ haplotypes were handled as single units for association and clustering because linkage in the cohort was strong. An earlier analysis of some 500 of the donors used high-throughput TCR beta sequencing to judge whether each TCR beta V gene segment behaved as functional or pseudogenic. Study-wide findings and limitations: A further reported finding was that TCR beta sequences accurately predicted the HLA-A and HLA-B alleles for most subjects in the first cohort. CMV serostatus was the only immune exposure information available for the cohort. A cluster of highly shared sequence variants was judged likely to represent a technical artifact of the sequencing pipeline. It was suggested by the authors that the approach could potentially be generalized to other disease states and immunological phenotypes. The classifier was reported to diagnose cytomegalovirus status with high specificity and sensitivity in both the original cohort and the validation cohort. A total of about 180 TCR beta chains were listed by the study as associated with cytomegalovirus. Most TCR sequences were observed very rarely across donors, whereas some public TCRs were present in many individuals. A later analysis reported that several top co-occurrence clusters appeared linked to parvovirus B19, influenza, CMV and Epstein-Barr virus. Over 15 rarely observed V segments, including chromosome 9 orphons, were excluded from the earlier analysis of just under 600 of the donors because counts were too low. When HLA alleles, especially DR and DQ, strongly co-occurred, attributing TCR associations to individual alleles was difficult. At a false discovery rate of 0.05, a later analysis linked 15,000 to 20,000 TCR beta sequences to specific HLA alleles. A few of the identified cytomegalovirus-associated TCR beta chains were confirmed in vitro to be specific for cytomegalovirus antigens. Correlated functional status among segregating V segments might be attributable to linkage disequilibrium, but an unknown experimental factor could not be ruled out. Sequencing depth was assumed to be roughly uniform across donors in the presence/absence analyses, though that assumption may not hold. In this cohort, only TCR beta chains were sequenced, and detectable features were limited by the absence of alpha or paired-chain data. A later genetic analysis associated a missense DCLRE1C variant with V-gene and J-gene trimming of TCR beta chains, and an independent cohort replicated the association. Compared with equally common non-associated chains, HLA-associated TCR beta chains in a later analysis were more clonally expanded and had lower generation probabilities. Because the 87-base-pair reads could not distinguish some IMGT-functional V segments, including TRBV6-2 and TRBV6-3, those segments were excluded. In an earlier analysis of over 550 of the donors, most TCR beta V segments were observed in productive rearrangements about 87% or about 30% of the time, broadly matching IMGT annotations. According to a later genetic analysis, donors in an Asian-associated ancestry cluster had fewer N-insertions in productive TCRs than the approximately 650-donor mean. Because some donors lacked HLA typing at each locus, the association tests relied only on the typed subset. According to a later analysis, most CMV-associated TCR beta chains appeared to be HLA-restricted, and the HLA associations seemed to be driven largely by CMV exposure. In a later analysis, TCR association rates were found to vary across HLA loci, with the most associated TCRs seen for DRB1 alleles and the fewest for HLA-C alleles.

The CDR3 numbers 15 residues from cysteine through phenylalanine. The retained sequence is limited to the CDR3, 45 bases, with the frame set at the first base. The V end gives up 5 bases and the J end 0 bases, leaving 5 bases in the junction not matched to a gene. The germline V gene sets CDR1 to SGHAT and CDR2 to FQNNGV. The receptor library was made with the immunoSEQ multiplex PCR assay. The multiplex PCR relied on a mix of 60 forward primers for TCR Vbeta segments and 13 reverse primers for TCR Jbeta segments. Amplification of the CDR3 region of rearranged TCR beta genes was performed with a multiplex PCR assay on genomic DNA. On the Illumina HiSeq System, the amplified TCR beta libraries were sequenced as 87-base-pair reads. The authors' analysis ran thus. A later analysis counted tens of millions of unique TCR beta chains across the 670 or so repertoires, and around 12 million of these chains were shared by at least two donors. A nearest-neighbor algorithm error-corrected the raw reads and collapsed the reads into unique sequences, merging closely related sequences to remove PCR and sequencing errors. V, D and J gene segments were assigned by aligning CDR3 sequences to IMGT reference sequences. Each retained sequence needed at least a six-nucleotide match to both a V gene segment and a J gene segment. A rearrangement counted as productive if the CDR3 had no stop codons and remained in frame with V and J, and every other rearrangement counted as non-productive. CDR3 was defined by IMGT convention, running from the second conserved V-encoded cysteine to the conserved J-encoded phenylalanine. In an earlier analysis of some 550 of the donors, sequences lacking an unambiguous match to a single V gene segment were excluded. In an earlier analysis of a few hundred of the donors, a V segment was called functional when productive rearrangements were above 56.7%, and segregating when the standard deviation between donors exceeded 5%. A statistical classification framework was developed to diagnose cytomegalovirus status using the catalog of TCR beta chain sequences. A later analysis assigned V and J genes by comparing TCR nucleotide sequences with IMGT/GENE-DB human TR gene sequences. In a later analysis, CDR3 sequences and most-parsimonious VDJ recombination scenarios were assigned using the TCRdist pipeline. In a later analysis, each TCR beta chain was defined by its CDR3 amino acid sequence together with its V-gene family, and reads without a unique V-gene family were excluded. In a later analysis, around 650 highly shared, low-generation-probability nucleotide sequences were removed to address suspected cross-contamination and a sequencing artifact. For each public chain, a later analysis derived a clonal expansion index from normalized ranks of inferred template counts within each repertoire. A later analysis computed generation probabilities with a VDJ recombination model fitted to out-of-frame rearrangements, and checked the results against IGoR. In a later analysis, TCR-TCR, TCR-HLA and TCR-CMV co-occurrence was scored with hypergeometric tests, and a repertoire-size bias correction was applied to TCR pairs. In a later analysis, false discovery rates were estimated by permuting HLA or CMV assignments 20 times. In a later analysis, co-occurring TCRs were grouped using DBSCAN, with TCRdist sequence similarity added in when clustering inside HLA-allele-positive subsets. Repertoires with fewer than 30,000 or more than 120,000 public chains were left out of co-occurrence clustering, as were five repertoires with anomalous nucleotide sharing. This immuneACCESS table, as held by TCRdb, lists in-frame sequences with V and J called but not all clones. Of the missing ones, under half trace to an unresolved V gene in checked studies; the others have no known cause. Clonal size and the V and J genes are those of that table, whereas D and trimming came from the DNA. The sample contains 110,000 to 150,000 clones, about 78% of them found a single time. The ten largest clones capture roughly 2.8% of the sample.

The cohort consisted of fewer than 700 healthy bone marrow donors. Cohort members were all nominally healthy when sampled, although unrecorded immune exposures were likely present. The donor tested CMV seronegative, placing the donor among the 350 or so seronegative members of the cohort. A peripheral blood sample was collected from each donor, and TCR beta sequencing was performed on peripheral blood mononuclear cells. The Qiagen DNeasy Blood Extraction Kit was used to extract genomic DNA from the blood cell samples. Regarding this clone: This clone's antigen is unknown. No base quality values were provided; no much bigger clone lies one nucleotide off.

The sequence is built from TRBV11-2 and TRBJ1-1; the junction holds 8 bases that match TRBD1. The origin of this receptor is a male donor in good health and CMV-seronegative. Sequenced: PBMCs. The nucleotide sequence is TGTGCCAGCAGCCCGGGACAGGTGATGAACACTGAAGCTTTCTTT. This encodes CASSPGQVMNTEAFF.